This passage covers 27 T cell receptor beta chains from one sample sequenced in a study of blood T cells in healthy people across ages. A J-beta primer mix and a sample-barcoded 5' primer were used in a second PCR of about 7 to 11 cycles. TCRdb reanalysed the 5' RACE reads using MiXCR and keeps one entry per CDR3 protein. The sample contains fewer than 950,000 distinct CDR3 sequences, 36% of which appear only once. Sequencing was performed on blood. These receptors were obtained from a man between 18 and 35 years old in good health.

V gene TRBV12-3 or TRBV12-4 combines with J gene TRBJ1-1; 7 nucleotides match TRBD1. The CDR3 spans 21 residues. V shed 4 bases and J 1 base; nucleotides not matched to a gene: 24. This CDR3 reads CASSSSSLSNRDRAPNTEAFF. As DNA, the CDR3 is TGTGCCAGCAGTTCCAGCTCCCTTTCAAATAGAGACAGGGCTCCGAACACTGAAGCTTTCTTT.

This clonotype was seen more than once but under ten times. This chain joins TRBV7-2 and TRBJ2-5; D possibly corresponds to TRBD2 (6 bases). The CDR3 spans 15 residues. With 5 bases removed from V and 11 bases from J, the gap between germline ends came to 24 bases. Per germline, CDR1 SGHTA and CDR2 FQGNSA. The CDR3 DNA follows: TGTGCCAGCAGCGCAACCGGGACTGGGTTAGGTGAGCAGTACTTC. Its translation is CASSATGTGLGEQYF.

CDR3 amino acids: CAIQSQLNQPQHF. The DNA for the CDR3 is TGTGCCATCCAGTCACAGCTCAATCAGCCCCAGCATTTT. V is TRBV10-3 and J is TRBJ1-5, with unresolved D. The CDR3 covers 13 residues. The germline V and J ends were trimmed by 8 bases and 3 bases, with 11 bases remaining between them. Germline V gene lookup returns CDR1 ENHRY and CDR2 SYGVKD.

The rearrangement links TRBV20-1 to TRBJ1-5; TRBD1 matches at 9 bases. This CDR3 is built from 15 residues. V was clipped by 1 base and J by 6 bases; unmatched bases: 7. Germline V lookup: CDR1 DFQATT, CDR2 SNEGSKA (reference sequence). The CDR3: CSARGRTGVGQPQHF. For the CDR3, the DNA is TGCAGTGCTAGAGGCAGGACAGGGGTCGGTCAGCCCCAGCATTTT.

This clonotype appeared once. Since a much larger clone is just one base distant, this may be a read error. The chain couples TRBV12-3 or TRBV12-4 to TRBJ1-4; no clear D. The CDR3 covers 15 residues. CDR3 in amino acids: CAGSLASSGNEKLFF. The DNA for the CDR3 is TGTGCCGGCAGTTTAGCGAGTTCGGGGAATGAAAAACTGTTTTTT.

This clonotype appeared a few times. This chain connects TRBV10-3 to TRBJ2-7; D remains unclear. V was cut by 3 bases and J by 3 bases, with 3 bases left in between. The CDR3 loop spans 11 amino acids. Germline CDR1 is ENHRY and CDR2 is SYGVKD. DNA for the CDR3: TGTGCCATCAGTGACTACTACGAGCAGTACTTC. Translation gives CAISDYYEQYF.

About this clonotype: Sequence at one end of the junction differs from germline and may be a read error. This sequence joins TRBV7-3 and TRBJ1-1; no reliable D call. The CDR3 extends over 16 amino acids. The germline CDR1 and CDR2 sequences are SGHTA and FQGTGA. The chain's CDR3 is CACSLIGGPSNTEAFF. As DNA, the CDR3 is TGTGCCTGCAGCTTAATTGGAGGTCCCTCGAACACTGAAGCTTTCTTT.

The chain has TRBV3-1 and TRBJ2-1; 12 bases map to TRBD2. CDR3 length: 14 residues. V shed 7 bases, J shed 6 bases, and the junction held 4 bases outside the gene matches. Germline assignment: CDR1 LGHDT and CDR2 YNNKEL (reference sequence). The CDR3 protein is CASTGTSGFNEQFF. CDR3 nucleotide sequence: TGTGCCAGCACCGGGACTAGCGGGTTCAATGAGCAGTTCTTC.

This clonotype was counted many times. The chain recombines TRBV6-6 with TRBJ1-6, with 8 bases aligning to TRBD1. Unmatched junction bases numbered 1, after V lost 0 bases and J lost 6 bases. Germline V lookup: CDR1 MNHNY, CDR2 SVGAGI (reference sequence). This CDR3 is built from 15 residues. CDR3 residues: CASSYSTGGNSPLHF. The CDR3 DNA sequence: TGTGCCAGCAGTTACTCTACAGGGGGTAATTCACCCCTCCACTTT.

The V and J genes are TRBV5-1 and TRBJ1-2; TRBD1 might be the D (5 bases). Germline CDR1 is SGHRS and CDR2 is YFSETQ. The length of the CDR3 is 15 residues. V gave up 1 base and J gave up 4 bases, with 14 bases separating them. In nucleotides, the CDR3 is TGCGCCAGCAGCTTGAGGCAGGAAGGGACCTATGGCTACACCTTC. The encoded protein is CASSLRQEGTYGYTF.

The chain uses TRBV20-1 and TRBJ2-3, with D tentatively TRBD2 (7 bases). Deletions cut 4 bases from V and 3 bases from J, with 20 bases between. Germline V gene lookup returns CDR1 DFQATT and CDR2 SNEGSKA (reference sequence). The CDR3 sequence is 16 residues long. The CDR3 here is CSATARGGAATDTQYF. The CDR3 nucleotides are TGCAGTGCTACCGCGAGAGGGGGGGCCGCGACAGATACGCAGTATTTT.

This clonotype was picked up many times. A read error may account for a junction end that differs from germline. The V and J genes are TRBV7-7 and TRBJ2-1; TRBD1 is a possible D gene (6 bases). Germline V CDR1 and CDR2: SSHAT, FNYEAQ (reference sequence). CDR3 length: 14 amino acids. In DNA form, the CDR3 reads TGTGCTAGCAGCCCGAATGATCAGGGGAATGAGCAGTTCTTC. This encodes CASSPNDQGNEQFF.

This clonotype occurred once. Its ends do not fully match the called genes, so a read error is possible. This sequence joins TRBV27 and TRBJ2-1, with 8 bases fitting TRBD1. Per germline, CDR1 MNHEY and CDR2 SMNVEV (reference sequence). The CDR3 is 15 amino acids. As DNA, the CDR3 is TGTGCCAACAGTTTATCAGGGACAGGTAACAATGAGCAGTTCTTC. Encoded protein: CANSLSGTGNNEQFF.

The genes are TRBV5-1 and TRBJ2-7; D is possibly TRBD2 (6 bases). The germline V gene encodes CDR1 SGHRS and CDR2 YFSETQ. The CDR3 totals 14 residues. The V end lost 6 bases, the J end lost 7 bases, and 20 bases lay between the germline ends. CDR3 in DNA: TGCGCCAGCACCCGGACTACCCCCGGGCATGAGCAGTACTTC. Its translation: CASTRTTPGHEQYF.

Comment on this clonotype: A junction boundary mismatches the germline segment, possibly from a read error. V gene TRBV20-1 combines with J gene TRBJ2-1, with 8 bases matching TRBD1. The CDR3 length is 14 residues. The V gene's germline CDR1 is DFQATT and CDR2 SNEGSKA (reference sequence). CDR3 DNA: TGCAGTGCTAGAGATGCACAGGGGGACAATGAGCAGTCCTTC. Its translation is CSARDAQGDNEQSF.

V and J are TRBV7-2 and TRBJ1-2; D might be TRBD1 (5 bases). Trimming removed 4 bases at V and 4 bases at J, with 25 bases between. Germline V gene sequence: CDR1 SGHTA, CDR2 FQGNSA. The CDR3 has 18 residues. The CDR3 is CASSSGLAGVNEVYGYTF. CDR3 in DNA: TGTGCCAGCAGCTCGGGACTAGCGGGGGTCAACGAGGTCTATGGCTACACCTTC.

This clonotype was recorded many times. With a much larger clone just one base away, this may be a read error. The chain is built from TRBV20-1 and TRBJ2-7; TRBD1 might be the D (6 bases). The germline V gene has CDR1 DFQATT and CDR2 SNEGSKA (reference sequence). V was shortened by 5 bases and J by 1 base, with 24 bases between the two germline ends. The CDR3 has 17 residues. CDR3 protein: CSASRRGVRQVSYEQYF. The DNA for the CDR3 is TGCAGTGCTTCAAGAAGGGGCGTTAGACAGGTGTCCTACGAGCAGTACTTC.

This clonotype was picked up a small number of times. The rearrangement joins TRBV10-3 to TRBJ1-5, with 10 bases identical to TRBD1. This CDR3 region has 15 residues. The V segment lost 6 bases and the J segment 5 bases; nucleotides outside the gene matches: 7. The germline gives CDR1 ENHRY, CDR2 SYGVKD. The CDR3 DNA reads as TGTGCCATCAGCACCGGGACAGGGGAGGATCAGCCCCAGCATTTT. This translates into CAISTGTGEDQPQHF.

Only a few counts were recorded for this clonotype. V is TRBV4-2 and J is TRBJ1-5; D may be TRBD1 (6 bases). The CDR3 extends over 15 amino acids. The V end lost 2 bases, the J end lost 7 bases, and 15 bases lay between the germline ends. Germline V gene sequence: CDR1 LGHNA, CDR2 YNFKEQ. The CDR3 region has the DNA TGTGCCAGCAGCCAAAGATCAGGGGATAACCAGCCCCAGCATTTT. This gives the protein CASSQRSGDNQPQHF.

V usage is TRBV6-4 and J usage is TRBJ2-1; D is ambiguous. The CDR3 length is 13 residues. V was shortened by 4 bases and J by 5 bases, with 9 bases between the two germline ends. The V gene's germline CDR1 is MRHNA and CDR2 SNTAGT. CDR3 protein: CASSAAANNEQFF. CDR3 DNA sequence: TGTGCCAGCAGTGCCGCAGCTAACAATGAGCAGTTCTTC.

This clonotype has a handful of counts. The chain employs TRBV21-1 and TRBJ1-3; the table's D gene call, TRBD1, was not cross checked with the DNA. TRBV21-1 is shown as a pseudogene. This CDR3 contains 17 residues. The CDR3, as DNA: TGTGCCAGCAGCACAGTAGGGGGCAAATCTGCTGGAAACACCATATATTTT. Its protein product is CASSTVGGKSAGNTIYF.

This clonotype occurred a few times. The chain recombines TRBV12-3 or TRBV12-4 with TRBJ1-6; D not certain. The CDR3 loop spans 14 amino acids. Trimming shortened V by 6 bases and J by 9 bases, and 15 bases separated the two germline ends. The CDR3: CASSPDAWTSPLHF. Here the CDR3 DNA reads TGTGCCAGCAGCCCAGACGCGTGGACTTCACCCCTCCACTTT.

J is TRBJ1-1 and V is TRBV20-1; 9 bases fit TRBD1. This CDR3 is 16 amino acids long. V gave up 0 bases and J gave up 2 bases; unmatched junction bases: 7. Germline lookup yields CDR1 DFQATT and CDR2 SNEGSKA (reference sequence). The CDR3 region is CSARDRDRAPNTEAFF. The CDR3 DNA reads as TGCAGTGCTAGAGATAGGGACAGGGCCCCTAACACTGAAGCTTTCTTT.

This clonotype appeared a few times. The rearrangement links TRBV14 to TRBJ1-6, with 7 bases that match TRBD1. With 1 base clipped from V and 7 bases from J, the junction kept 10 bases outside the gene matches. The CDR3 length is 17 residues. The germline gives CDR1 SGHDN, CDR2 FVKESK. CDR3 sequence (DNA): TGTGCCAGCAGCCAAGGCCAGACAGGGCTCCTCAATTCACCCCTCCACTTT. It is translated as CASSQGQTGLLNSPLHF.

For this clonotype: This may be a read error: a much more frequent sequence differs by one nucleotide. This chain links TRBV5-1 with TRBJ2-7; TRBD1 aligns across 7 bases. There are 16 residues in the CDR3. Germline-derived CDR1 and CDR2 are SGHRS and YFSETQ. J was trimmed by 5 bases and V by 3 bases; bases with no gene match: 14. The CDR3, as DNA: TGCGCCAGCAGCTCCCAAACAGGGGTAAGGTCCGACGAGCAGTACTTC. Translating it yields CASSSQTGVRSDEQYF.

The sample holds many counts of this clonotype. This chain uses TRBV2 with TRBJ1-2, with 9 bases matching TRBD1. This CDR3 comprises 15 residues. The trim removed 4 bases at V and 2 bases at J, leaving 5 bases unmatched. From germline, CDR1 is SNHLY and CDR2 FYNNEI. The CDR3 region is CASSAGTGLNYGYTF. The CDR3 nucleotides read TGTGCCAGCAGTGCCGGGACAGGGCTAAACTATGGCTACACCTTC.

V usage is TRBV12-3 or TRBV12-4 and J usage is TRBJ2-2; the D is unclear. V was trimmed by 6 bases and J by 2 bases, leaving 16 bases between them. The CDR3 runs 16 residues. CDR3 region: CASSLGGTPNTGELFF. The CDR3 coding sequence is TGTGCCAGCAGCCTTGGTGGCACGCCTAACACCGGGGAGCTGTTTTTT.